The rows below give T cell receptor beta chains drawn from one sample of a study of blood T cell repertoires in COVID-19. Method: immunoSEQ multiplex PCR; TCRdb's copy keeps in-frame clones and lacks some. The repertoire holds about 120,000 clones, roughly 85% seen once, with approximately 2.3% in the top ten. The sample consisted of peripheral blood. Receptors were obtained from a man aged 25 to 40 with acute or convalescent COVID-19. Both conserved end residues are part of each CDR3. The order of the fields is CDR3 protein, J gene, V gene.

CASSATRLAGADTQYF,TRBJ2-3,TRBV5-6
CASSLGSRAGRADTQYF,TRBJ2-3,TRBV13
CASSYSMGGGGYTF,TRBJ1-2,TRBV6-6
CASSLVRGPEAFF,TRBJ1-1,TRBV7-2
CASSLGVTSPTGELFF,TRBJ2-2,TRBV7-6
CSALDRGPAEAFF,TRBJ1-1,TRBV29-1
CASSPRQINTEAFF,TRBJ1-1,TRBV14
CSVEKGGDTEAFF,TRBJ1-1,TRBV29-1
CATSGGLAGGPEQFF,TRBJ2-1,TRBV15
CAWSAQGSQPQHF,TRBJ1-5,TRBV30
CAWSVWRGRGETQYF,TRBJ2-5,TRBV30
CASRTRQILFGDTQYF,TRBJ2-3,TRBV7-8
CASGQGSNQPQHF,TRBJ1-5,TRBV12-5
CASSVTSGRGNNEQFF,TRBJ2-1,TRBV9
CAISGTDRVIDEQYF,TRBJ2-7,TRBV10-3
CASSEQGRGIGELFF,TRBJ2-2,TRBV6-2/TRBV6-3
CASSSYRNQPQHF,TRBJ1-5,TRBV6-6
CASSLDQVGSYNSPLHF,TRBJ1-6,TRBV7-3
CASRSGTGGNEQFF,TRBJ2-1,TRBV6-6
CASSQGNRGHSPLHF,TRBJ1-6,TRBV3-1/TRBV3-2
CSASPRTGEGYGYTF,TRBJ1-2,TRBV20-1
CASDSGANYGYTF,TRBJ1-2,TRBV5-6
CASSSRAGLDLTDTQYF,TRBJ2-3,TRBV9
CASSGRDRGRHGELFF,TRBJ2-2,TRBV9
CASSYSYGYTF,TRBJ1-2,TRBV6-2/TRBV6-3
CASNKRQGAYTEAFF,TRBJ1-1,TRBV2
CASEEQLFNSPLHF,TRBJ1-6,TRBV6-5
CAGGRWTGGIYGYTF,TRBJ1-2,TRBV30
CASSEAQGIQETQYF,TRBJ2-5,TRBV2
CASSPNVAGGQETQYF,TRBJ2-5,TRBV4-1
CAWSPNLGVVYGYTF,TRBJ1-2,TRBV30
CASSQAGGLTYNEQFF,TRBJ2-1,TRBV6-2/TRBV6-3
CASSFGSGTYNEQFF,TRBJ2-1,TRBV11-2
CAIQGDGPEQYF,TRBJ2-7,TRBV10-3
CASSADRANTIYF,TRBJ1-3,TRBV2
CATSRPGGNQPQHF,TRBJ1-5,TRBV15
CASSPKLATNEKLFF,TRBJ1-4,TRBV5-1
CASSLGRGLEQYF,TRBJ2-7,TRBV13
CALRDYPQETQYF,TRBJ2-5,TRBV30
CASKVAGVGTDTQYF,TRBJ2-3,TRBV6-5
CASSLQTGELFF,TRBJ2-2,TRBV10-1
CASSRVRDRGSPLHF,TRBJ1-6,TRBV4-1
CASSVEARGLAGGPTDTQYF,TRBJ2-3,TRBV9
CASSQVLWNDGTGGTYEQYF,TRBJ2-7,TRBV3-1/TRBV3-2
CASSGGPYNEQFF,TRBJ2-1,TRBV19
CASSQDRASGNTIYF,TRBJ1-3,TRBV4-3
CASSYDSSWSKYGYTF,TRBJ1-2,TRBV6-2/TRBV6-3
CASSYGGIEGYTF,TRBJ1-2,TRBV7-3
CASRTGGSGYTF,TRBJ1-2,TRBV9
CASSVGGGVFNEQFF,TRBJ2-1,TRBV9
CASSMRTGAMNTEAFF,TRBJ1-1,TRBV19
CASSVAGTGSSPLHF,TRBJ1-6,TRBV9
CASSSGTANTEAFF,TRBJ1-1,TRBV6-2/TRBV6-3
CATSPSDRGHLRGELFF,TRBJ2-2,TRBV15
CASSPTRDSYTDTQYF,TRBJ2-3,TRBV9
CASSLTSGALNEQFF,TRBJ2-1,TRBV7-2
CASSSSTGNTGELFF,TRBJ2-2,TRBV7-3